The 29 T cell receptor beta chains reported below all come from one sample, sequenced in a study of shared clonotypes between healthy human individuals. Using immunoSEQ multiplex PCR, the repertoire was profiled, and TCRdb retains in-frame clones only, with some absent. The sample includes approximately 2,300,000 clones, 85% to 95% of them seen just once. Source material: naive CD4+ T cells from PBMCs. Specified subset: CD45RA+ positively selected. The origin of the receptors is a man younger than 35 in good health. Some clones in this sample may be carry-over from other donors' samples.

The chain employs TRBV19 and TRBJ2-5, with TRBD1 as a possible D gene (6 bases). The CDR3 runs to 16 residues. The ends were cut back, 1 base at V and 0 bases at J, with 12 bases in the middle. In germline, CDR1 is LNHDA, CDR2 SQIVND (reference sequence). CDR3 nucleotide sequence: TGTGCCAGTAGTATAGCCCCCACAGGGTACCAAGAGACCCAGTACTTC. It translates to CASSIAPTGYQETQYF.

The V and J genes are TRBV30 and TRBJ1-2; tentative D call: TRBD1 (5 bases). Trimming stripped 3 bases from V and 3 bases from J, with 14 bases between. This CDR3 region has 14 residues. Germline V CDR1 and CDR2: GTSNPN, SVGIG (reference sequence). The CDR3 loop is CAWRGGAAYYGYTF. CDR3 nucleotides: TGTGCCTGGAGAGGAGGGGCCGCCTACTATGGCTACACCTTC.

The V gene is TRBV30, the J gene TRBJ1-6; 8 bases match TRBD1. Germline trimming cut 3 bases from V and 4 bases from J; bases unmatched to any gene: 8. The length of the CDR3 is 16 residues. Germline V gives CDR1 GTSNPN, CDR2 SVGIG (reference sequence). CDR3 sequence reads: CAWRGLRTGYNSPLHF. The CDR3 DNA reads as TGTGCCTGGAGAGGCCTCCGGACAGGGTATAATTCACCCCTCCACTTT. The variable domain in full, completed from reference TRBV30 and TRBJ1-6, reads SQTIHQWPATLVQPVGSPLSLECTVEGTSNPNLYWYRQAAGRGLQLLFYSVGIGQISSEVPQNLSASRPQDRQFILSSKKLLLSDSGFYLCAWRGLRTGYNSPLHFGNGTRLTVT.

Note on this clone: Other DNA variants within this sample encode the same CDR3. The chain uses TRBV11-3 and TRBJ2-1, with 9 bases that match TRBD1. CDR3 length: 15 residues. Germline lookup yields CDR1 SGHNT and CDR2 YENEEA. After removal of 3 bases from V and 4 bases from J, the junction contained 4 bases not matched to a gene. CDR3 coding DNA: TGTGCCAGCAGCTTCGGACAGGGGAGTTACAATGAGCAGTTCTTC. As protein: CASSFGQGSYNEQFF.

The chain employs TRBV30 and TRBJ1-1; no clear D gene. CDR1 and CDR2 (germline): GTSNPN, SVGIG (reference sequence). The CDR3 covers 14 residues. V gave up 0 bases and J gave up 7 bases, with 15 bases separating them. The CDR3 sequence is CAWSVLTVVGEAFF. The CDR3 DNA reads TGTGCCTGGAGTGTACTAACAGTGGTCGGTGAAGCTTTCTTT.

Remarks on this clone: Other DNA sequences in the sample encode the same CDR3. This CDR3 is CASSLSRGSEQFF. In DNA, the CDR3 is TGTGCCAGCAGTTTATCGCGGGGTAGTGAGCAGTTCTTC. V gene TRBV27 combines with J gene TRBJ2-1, with D maybe TRBD2 (6 bases). Looked up from germline, CDR1 is MNHEY and CDR2 is SMNVEV (reference sequence). The V gene lost 0 bases and the J gene lost 9 bases, with 9 bases spanning the gap. This CDR3 is built from 13 residues.

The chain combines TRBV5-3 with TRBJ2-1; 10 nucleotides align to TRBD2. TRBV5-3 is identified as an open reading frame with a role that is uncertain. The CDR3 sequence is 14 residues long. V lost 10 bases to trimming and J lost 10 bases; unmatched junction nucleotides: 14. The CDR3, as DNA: TGTGCCGTCGGGACTAGCGAGACCCTTGGCGAGCAGTTCTTC. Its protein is CAVGTSETLGEQFF.

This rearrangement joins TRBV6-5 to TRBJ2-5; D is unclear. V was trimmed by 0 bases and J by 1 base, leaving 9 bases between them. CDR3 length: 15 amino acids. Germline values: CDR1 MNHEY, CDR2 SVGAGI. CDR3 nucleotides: TGTGCCAGCAGTTACTCAGCCCATAGCCAAGAGACCCAGTACTTC. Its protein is CASSYSAHSQETQYF.

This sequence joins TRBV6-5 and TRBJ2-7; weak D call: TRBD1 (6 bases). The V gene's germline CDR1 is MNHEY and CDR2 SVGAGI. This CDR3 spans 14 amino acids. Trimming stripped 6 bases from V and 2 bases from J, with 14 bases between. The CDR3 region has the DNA TGTGCCAGCAGGAGGGCTAGGACAGCCTACGAGCAGTACTTC. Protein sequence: CASRRARTAYEQYF.

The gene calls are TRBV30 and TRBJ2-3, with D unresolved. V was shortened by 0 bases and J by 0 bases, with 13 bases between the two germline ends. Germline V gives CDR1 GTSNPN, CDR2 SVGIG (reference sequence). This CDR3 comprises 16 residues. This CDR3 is CAWSVKAHPSTDTQYF. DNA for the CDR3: TGTGCCTGGAGTGTAAAAGCTCATCCTAGCACAGATACGCAGTATTTT.

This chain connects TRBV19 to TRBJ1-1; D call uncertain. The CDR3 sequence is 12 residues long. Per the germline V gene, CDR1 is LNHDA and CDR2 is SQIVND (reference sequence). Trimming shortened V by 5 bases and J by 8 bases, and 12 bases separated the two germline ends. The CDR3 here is CASSEFGFEAFF. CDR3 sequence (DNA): TGTGCCAGTAGTGAGTTTGGCTTCGAAGCTTTCTTT.

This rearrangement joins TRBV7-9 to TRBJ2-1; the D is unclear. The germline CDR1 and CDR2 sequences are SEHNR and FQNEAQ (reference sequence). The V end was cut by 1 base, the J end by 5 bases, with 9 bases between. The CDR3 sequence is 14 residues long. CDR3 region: CASSLGGSNNEQFF. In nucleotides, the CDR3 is TGTGCCAGCAGCTTAGGGGGTTCGAACAATGAGCAGTTCTTC.

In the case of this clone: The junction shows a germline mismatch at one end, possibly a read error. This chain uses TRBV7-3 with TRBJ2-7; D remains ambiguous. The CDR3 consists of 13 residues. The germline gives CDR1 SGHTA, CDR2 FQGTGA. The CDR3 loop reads CASSLIGSSEQYF. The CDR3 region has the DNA TGTGCCAGCAGCTTAATTGGGTCCTCCGAGCAGTACTTC.

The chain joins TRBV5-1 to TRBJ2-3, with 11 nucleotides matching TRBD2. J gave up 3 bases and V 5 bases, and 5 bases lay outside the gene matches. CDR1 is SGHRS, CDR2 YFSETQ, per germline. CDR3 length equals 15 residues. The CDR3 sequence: CASRLLAGGTDTQYF. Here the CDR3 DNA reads TGCGCCAGCAGGCTTCTAGCGGGAGGAACAGATACGCAGTATTTT.

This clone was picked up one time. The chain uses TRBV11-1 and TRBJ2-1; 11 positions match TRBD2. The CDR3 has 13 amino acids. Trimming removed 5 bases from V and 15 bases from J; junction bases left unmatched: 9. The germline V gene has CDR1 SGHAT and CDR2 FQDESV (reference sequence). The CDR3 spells CASSPIAGGPRFF. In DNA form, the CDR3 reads TGTGCCAGCAGCCCAATAGCGGGAGGGCCGCGGTTCTTC. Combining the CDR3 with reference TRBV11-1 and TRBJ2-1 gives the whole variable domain EAEVAQSPRYKITEKSQAVAFWCDPISGHATLYWYRQILGQGPELLVQFQDESVVDDSQLPKDRFSAERLKGVDSTLKIQPAELGDSAMYLCASSPIAGGPRFFGPGTRLTVL.

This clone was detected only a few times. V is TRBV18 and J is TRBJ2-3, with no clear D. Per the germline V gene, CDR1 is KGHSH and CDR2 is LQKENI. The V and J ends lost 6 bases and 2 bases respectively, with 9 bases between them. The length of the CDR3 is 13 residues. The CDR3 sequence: CASSFDPTDTQYF. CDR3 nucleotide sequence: TGTGCCAGCTCCTTCGACCCCACAGATACGCAGTATTTT.

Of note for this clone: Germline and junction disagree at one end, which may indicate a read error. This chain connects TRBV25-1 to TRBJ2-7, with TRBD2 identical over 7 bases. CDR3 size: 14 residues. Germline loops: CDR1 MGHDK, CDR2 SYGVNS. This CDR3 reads CTSSRAGAPGEQYF. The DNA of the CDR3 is TGTACCAGCAGCAGGGCGGGAGCCCCAGGCGAGCAGTACTTC.

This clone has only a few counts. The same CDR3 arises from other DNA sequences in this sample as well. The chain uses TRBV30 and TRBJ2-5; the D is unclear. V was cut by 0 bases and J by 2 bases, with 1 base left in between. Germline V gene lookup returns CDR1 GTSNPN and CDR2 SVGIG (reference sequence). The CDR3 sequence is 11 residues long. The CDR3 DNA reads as TGTGCCTGGAGTGTACAAGAGACCCAGTACTTC. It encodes CAWSVQETQYF.

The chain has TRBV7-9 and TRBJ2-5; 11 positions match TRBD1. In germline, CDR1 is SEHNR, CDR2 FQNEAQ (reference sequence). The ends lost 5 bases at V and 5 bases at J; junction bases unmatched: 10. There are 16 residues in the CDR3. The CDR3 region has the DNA TGTGCCAGCAGCCCTCGGGACAGGGGGAAAATTGAGACCCAGTACTTC. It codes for CASSPRDRGKIETQYF.

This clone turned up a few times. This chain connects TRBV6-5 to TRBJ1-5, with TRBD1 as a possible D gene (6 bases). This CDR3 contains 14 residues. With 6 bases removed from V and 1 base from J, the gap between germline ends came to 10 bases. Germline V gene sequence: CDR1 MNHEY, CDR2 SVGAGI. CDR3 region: CASRQGYSNQPQHF. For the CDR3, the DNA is TGTGCCAGCAGACAGGGTTACAGCAATCAGCCCCAGCATTTT.

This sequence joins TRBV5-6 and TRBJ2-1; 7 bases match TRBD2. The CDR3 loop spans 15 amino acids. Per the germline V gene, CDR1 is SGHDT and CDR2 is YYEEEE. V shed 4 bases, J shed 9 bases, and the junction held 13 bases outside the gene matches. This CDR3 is CASSLRLAGISEQFF. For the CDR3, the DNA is TGTGCCAGCAGCCTTAGACTAGCCGGTATCAGTGAGCAGTTCTTC.

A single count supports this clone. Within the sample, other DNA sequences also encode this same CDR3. This chain's CDR3 is CASSLSGIQETQYF. The CDR3 DNA is TGCGCCAGCAGCTTGTCGGGGATCCAAGAGACCCAGTACTTC. The chain joins TRBV5-1 to TRBJ2-5, with D maybe TRBD2 (5 bases). Trimming removed 1 base at V and 1 base at J, with 8 bases between. Germline V gene lookup returns CDR1 SGHRS and CDR2 YFSETQ. The CDR3 is made up of 14 amino acids.

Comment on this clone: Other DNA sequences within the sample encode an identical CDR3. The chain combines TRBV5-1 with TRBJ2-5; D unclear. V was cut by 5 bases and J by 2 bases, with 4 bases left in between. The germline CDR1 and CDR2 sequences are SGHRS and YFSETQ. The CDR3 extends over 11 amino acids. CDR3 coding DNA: TGCGCCAGCAGTGTTCAAGAGACCCAGTACTTC. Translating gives CASSVQETQYF. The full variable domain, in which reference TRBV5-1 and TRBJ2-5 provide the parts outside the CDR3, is KAGVTQTPRYLIKTRGQQVTLSCSPISGHRSVSWYQQTPGQGLQFLFEYFSETQRNKGNFPGRFSGRQFSNSRSEMNVSTLELGDSALYLCASSVQETQYFGPGTRLLVL.

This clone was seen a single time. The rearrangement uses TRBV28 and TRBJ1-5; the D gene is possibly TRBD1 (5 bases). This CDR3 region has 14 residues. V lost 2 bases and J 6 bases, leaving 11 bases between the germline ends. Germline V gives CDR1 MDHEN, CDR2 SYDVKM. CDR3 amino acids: CASSLVPGTQPQHF. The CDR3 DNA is TGTGCCAGCAGTTTAGTGCCCGGGACTCAGCCCCAGCATTTT.

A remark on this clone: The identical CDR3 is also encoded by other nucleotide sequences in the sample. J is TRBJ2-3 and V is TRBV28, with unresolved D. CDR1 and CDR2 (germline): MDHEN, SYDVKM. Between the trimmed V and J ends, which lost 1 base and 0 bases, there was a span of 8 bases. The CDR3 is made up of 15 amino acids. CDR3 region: CASSLLGRSTDTQYF. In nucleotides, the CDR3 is TGTGCCAGCAGTTTATTAGGGCGGAGCACAGATACGCAGTATTTT. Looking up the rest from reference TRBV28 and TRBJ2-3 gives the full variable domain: DVKVTQSSRYLVKRTGEKVFLECVQDMDHENMFWYRQDPGLGLRLIYFSYDVKMKEKGDIPEGYSVSREKKERFSLILESASTNQTSMYLCASSLLGRSTDTQYFGPGTRLTVL.

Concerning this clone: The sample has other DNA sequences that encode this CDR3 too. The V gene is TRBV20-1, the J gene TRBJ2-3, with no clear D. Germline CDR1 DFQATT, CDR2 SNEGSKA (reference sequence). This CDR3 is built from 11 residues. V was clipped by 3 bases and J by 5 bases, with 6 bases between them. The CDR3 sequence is CSASPGDTQYF. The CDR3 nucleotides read TGCAGTGCTAGTCCTGGAGATACGCAGTATTTT.

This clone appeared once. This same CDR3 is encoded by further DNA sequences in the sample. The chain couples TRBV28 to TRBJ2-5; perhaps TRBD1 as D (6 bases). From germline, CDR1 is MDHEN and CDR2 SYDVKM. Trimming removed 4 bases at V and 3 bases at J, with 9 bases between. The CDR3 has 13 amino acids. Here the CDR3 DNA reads TGTGCCAGCAGTTGGGCAGGGGAAGAGACCCAGTACTTC. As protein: CASSWAGEETQYF.

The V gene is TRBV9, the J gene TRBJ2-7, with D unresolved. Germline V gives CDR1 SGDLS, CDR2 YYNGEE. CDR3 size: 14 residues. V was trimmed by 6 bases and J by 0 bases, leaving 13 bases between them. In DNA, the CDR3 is TGTGCCAGCATAGGGCGGCCTAGCTCCTACGAGCAGTACTTC. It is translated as CASIGRPSSYEQYF.

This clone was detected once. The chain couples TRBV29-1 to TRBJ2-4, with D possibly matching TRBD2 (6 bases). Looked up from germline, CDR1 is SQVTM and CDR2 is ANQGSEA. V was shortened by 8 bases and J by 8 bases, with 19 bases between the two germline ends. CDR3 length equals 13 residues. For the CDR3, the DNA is TGCAGCATCCGTGGTGCTTCGGGGGACATTCAGTACTTC. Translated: CSIRGASGDIQYF.